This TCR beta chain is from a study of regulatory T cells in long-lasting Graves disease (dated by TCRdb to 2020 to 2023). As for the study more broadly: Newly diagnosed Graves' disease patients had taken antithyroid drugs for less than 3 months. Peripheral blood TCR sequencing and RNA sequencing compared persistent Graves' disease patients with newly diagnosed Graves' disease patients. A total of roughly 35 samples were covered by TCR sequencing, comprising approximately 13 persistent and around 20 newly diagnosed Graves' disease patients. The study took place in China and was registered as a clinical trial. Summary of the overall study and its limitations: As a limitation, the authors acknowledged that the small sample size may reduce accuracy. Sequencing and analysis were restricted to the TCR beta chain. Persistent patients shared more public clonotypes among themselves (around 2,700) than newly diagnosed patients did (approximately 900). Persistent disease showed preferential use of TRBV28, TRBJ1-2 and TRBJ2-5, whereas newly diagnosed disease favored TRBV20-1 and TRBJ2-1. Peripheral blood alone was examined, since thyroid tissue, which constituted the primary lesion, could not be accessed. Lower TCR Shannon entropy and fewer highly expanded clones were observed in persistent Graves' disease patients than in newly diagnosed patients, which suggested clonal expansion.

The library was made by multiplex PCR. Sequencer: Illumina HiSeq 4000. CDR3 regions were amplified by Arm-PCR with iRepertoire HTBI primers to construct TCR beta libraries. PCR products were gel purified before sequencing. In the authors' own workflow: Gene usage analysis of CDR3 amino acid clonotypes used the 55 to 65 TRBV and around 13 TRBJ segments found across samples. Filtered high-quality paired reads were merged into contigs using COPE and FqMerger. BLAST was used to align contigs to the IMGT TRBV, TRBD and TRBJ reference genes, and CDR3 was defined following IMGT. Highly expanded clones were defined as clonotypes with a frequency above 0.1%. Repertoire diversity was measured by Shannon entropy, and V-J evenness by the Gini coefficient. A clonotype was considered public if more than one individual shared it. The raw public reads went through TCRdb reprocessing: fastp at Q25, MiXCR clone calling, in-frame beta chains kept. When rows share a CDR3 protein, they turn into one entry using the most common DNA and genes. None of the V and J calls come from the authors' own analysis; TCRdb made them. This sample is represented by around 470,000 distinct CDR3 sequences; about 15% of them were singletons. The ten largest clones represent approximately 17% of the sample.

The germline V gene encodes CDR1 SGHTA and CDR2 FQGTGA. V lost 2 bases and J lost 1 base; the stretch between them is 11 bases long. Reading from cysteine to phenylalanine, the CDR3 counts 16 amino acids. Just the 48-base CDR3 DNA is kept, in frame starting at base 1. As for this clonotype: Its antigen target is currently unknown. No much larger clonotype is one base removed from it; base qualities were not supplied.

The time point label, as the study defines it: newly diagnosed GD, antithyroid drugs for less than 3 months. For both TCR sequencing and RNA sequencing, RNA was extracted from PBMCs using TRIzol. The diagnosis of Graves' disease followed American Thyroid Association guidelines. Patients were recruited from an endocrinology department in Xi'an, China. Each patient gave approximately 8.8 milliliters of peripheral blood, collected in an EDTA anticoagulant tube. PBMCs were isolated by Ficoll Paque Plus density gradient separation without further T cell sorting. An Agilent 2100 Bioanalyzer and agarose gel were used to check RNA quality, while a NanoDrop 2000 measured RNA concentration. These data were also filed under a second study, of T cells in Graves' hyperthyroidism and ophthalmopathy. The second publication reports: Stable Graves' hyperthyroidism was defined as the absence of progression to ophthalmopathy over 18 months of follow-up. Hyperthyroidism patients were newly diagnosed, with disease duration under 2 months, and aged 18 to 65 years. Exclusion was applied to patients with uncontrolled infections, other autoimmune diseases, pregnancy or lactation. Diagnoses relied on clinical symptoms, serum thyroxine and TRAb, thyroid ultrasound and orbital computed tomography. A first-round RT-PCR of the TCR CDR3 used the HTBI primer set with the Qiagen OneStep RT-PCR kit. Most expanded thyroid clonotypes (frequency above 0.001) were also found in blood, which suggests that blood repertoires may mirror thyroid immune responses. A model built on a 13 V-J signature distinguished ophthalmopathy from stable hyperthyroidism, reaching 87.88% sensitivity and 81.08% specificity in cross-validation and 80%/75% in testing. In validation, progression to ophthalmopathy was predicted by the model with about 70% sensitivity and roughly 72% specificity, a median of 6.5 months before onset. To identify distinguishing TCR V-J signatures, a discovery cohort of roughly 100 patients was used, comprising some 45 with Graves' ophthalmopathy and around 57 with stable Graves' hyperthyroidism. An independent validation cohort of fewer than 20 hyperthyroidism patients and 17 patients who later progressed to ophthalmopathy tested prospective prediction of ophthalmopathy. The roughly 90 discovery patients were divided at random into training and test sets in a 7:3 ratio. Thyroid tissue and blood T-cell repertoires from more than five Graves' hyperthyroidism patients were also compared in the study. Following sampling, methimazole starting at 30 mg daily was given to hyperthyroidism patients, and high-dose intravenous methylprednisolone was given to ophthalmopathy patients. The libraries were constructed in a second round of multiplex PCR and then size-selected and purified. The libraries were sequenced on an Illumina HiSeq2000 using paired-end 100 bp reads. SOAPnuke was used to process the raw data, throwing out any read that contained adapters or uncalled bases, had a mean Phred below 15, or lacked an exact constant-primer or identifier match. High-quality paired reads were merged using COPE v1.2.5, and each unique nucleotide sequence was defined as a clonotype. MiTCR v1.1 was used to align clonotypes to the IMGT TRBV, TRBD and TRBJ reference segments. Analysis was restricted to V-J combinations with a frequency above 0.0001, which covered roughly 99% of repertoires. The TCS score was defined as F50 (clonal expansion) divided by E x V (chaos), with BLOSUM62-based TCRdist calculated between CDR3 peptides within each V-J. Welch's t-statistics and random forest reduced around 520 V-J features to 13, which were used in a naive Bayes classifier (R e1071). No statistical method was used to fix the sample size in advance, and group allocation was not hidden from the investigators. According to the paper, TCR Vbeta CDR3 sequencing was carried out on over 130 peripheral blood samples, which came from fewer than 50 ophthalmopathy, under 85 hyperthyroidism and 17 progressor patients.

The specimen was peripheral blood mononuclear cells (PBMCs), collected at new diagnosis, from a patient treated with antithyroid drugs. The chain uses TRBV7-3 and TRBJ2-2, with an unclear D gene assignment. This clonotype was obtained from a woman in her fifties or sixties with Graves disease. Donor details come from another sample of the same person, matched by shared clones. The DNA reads TGTGCCAGCAGCTTATTCCAAACCAGGAACACCGGGGAGCTGTTTTTT. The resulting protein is CASSLFQTRNTGELFF.